The 2 T cell receptor beta chains in this list originate from one sample, sequenced in a study of response to subunit inactivated influenza vaccine. TCRdb re-analysed the RT-PCR reads in MiXCR, keeping a single row per CDR3 protein. The sample lists about 500,000 distinct CDR3 sequences; around 7.7% were seen once. Material: PBMCs from blood, obtained around 2 years after vaccination. The source of these receptors is a man aged 50 to 69 who received an inactivated influenza vaccine.

This chain links TRBV4-2 with TRBJ2-1; D unclear. CDR1 and CDR2 (germline): LGHNA, YNFKEQ. The CDR3 has 16 amino acids. V lost 0 bases to trimming and J lost 3 bases, with 12 bases between them. The CDR3: CASSQEVASIYNEQFF. For the CDR3, the DNA is TGTGCCAGCAGCCAAGAGGTTGCTAGTATCTACAATGAGCAGTTCTTC.

This clonotype occurred a few times. The rearrangement links TRBV3-1 to TRBJ1-6; no reliable D call. CDR1 and CDR2 from the germline V gene are LGHDT and YNNKEL (reference sequence). The CDR3 sequence is 16 residues long. The V gene lost 1 base and the J gene lost 10 bases, with 17 bases spanning the gap. The CDR3 DNA reads as TGTGCCAGCAGCCAAGGTGGAGGTACCGCCGGGTCACCCCTCCACTTT. It codes for CASSQGGGTAGSPLHF. Together with reference TRBV3-1 and TRBJ1-6, the CDR3 gives the full variable domain: DTAVSQTPKYLVTQMGNDKSIKCEQNLGHDTMYWYKQDSKKFLKIMFSYNNKELIINETVPNRFSPKSPDKAHLNLHINSLELGDSAVYFCASSQGGGTAGSPLHFGNGTRLTVT.